This record looks at one TCR beta chain sequence and its context. No antigen is known for it. A single record per CDR3 protein comes from TCRdb applying MiXCR to the 5' RACE reads. The sample contains some 450,000 distinct CDR3 sequences, 15% to 25% of which appear only once. The sample belongs to a study of T-cell memory formation after mild COVID-19. At the level of the study: Across donors, TCR clusters were largely donor specific. Broader study findings: Clones that shrank (day 15 to 85) were balanced CD4/CD8, whereas later expanders leaned CD4+.

The CDR3 runs to 14 residues. V gave up 0 bases and J gave up 4 bases, with 9 bases separating them. The germline CDR1 and CDR2 sequences are MNHEY and SMNVEV (reference sequence). Sequencing input: PBMCs or a T cell subset sorted from them (not recorded which). The J gene is TRBJ1-1, the V gene TRBV27; D possibly corresponds to TRBD1 (5 bases). This TCR was recovered from an adult woman who had mild COVID-19 (a few samples of this study predate the infection). Cell type and time point are not known. In DNA form, the CDR3 reads TGTGCCAGCAGTTTATCCCCAGGGATCACTGAAGCTTTCTTT. Translation gives CASSLSPGITEAFF.